This TCR beta chain is drawn from a study of blood T cell repertoires in COVID-19. Turning to the study itself: Researchers got acute and convalescent COVID-19 samples from the United States, Italy and Spain. T cells, B-cell-depleted T cells, or PBMCs supplied cDNA or gDNA.

This CDR3 spans 14 amino acids. Between the trimmed V and J ends, which lost 3 bases and 7 bases, there was a span of 10 bases. Germline loops: CDR1 WSHSY, CDR2 SAAADI. Clones were read by immunoSEQ multiplex PCR, and TCRdb kept only the in-frame ones, dropping some. The top ten hold around 8% of the sample, which has about 150,000 clones, around 81% seen once. This sequence joins TRBV10-2 and TRBJ1-6; possible D gene TRBD1, 5 bases. Sequences were obtained from peripheral blood. This sequence originates from a woman in her fifties or sixties with active or convalescent COVID-19. CDR3 in amino acids: CASSEEGVNSPLHF. The CDR3 coding sequence is TGCGCCAGCAGTGAAGAAGGGGTGAATTCACCCCTCCACTTT.